This is a list of T cell receptor beta chains from one sample in a study of blood T cell repertoires in COVID-19. Profiled with immunoSEQ multiplex PCR; TCRdb holds only in-frame clones, not every one. Of fewer than 100,000 clones listed, 82% are singletons. Sequencing used peripheral blood. These receptors were taken from a man in his fifties with acute or convalescent COVID-19. Both conserved end residues are part of each CDR3. A D gene is named only where the DNA matches it firmly. Clone size, where shown, is once, few, many, or a class for clones that have expanded.

J gene | D gene | V gene | clone size | CDR3 protein | CDR3 DNA
TRBJ1-1 | . | TRBV25-1 | . | CASSAIETEAFF | TGTGCCAGCAGTGCAATCGAGACTGAAGCTTTCTTT
TRBJ1-2 | TRBD1 | TRBV27 | . | CASSAGTAYGYTF | TGTGCCAGCAGTGCAGGGACAGCGTATGGCTACACCTTC
TRBJ2-3 | . | TRBV5-1 | . | CASSLTTPQDTQYF | TGCGCCAGCAGCTTGACTACCCCCCAAGATACGCAGTATTTT
TRBJ2-2 | TRBD1 | TRBV19 | . | CASSLQGAGTGELFF | TGTGCCAGTAGTTTACAGGGGGCGGGAACCGGGGAGCTGTTTTTT
TRBJ1-3 | . | TRBV18 | . | CASSPTGVGYTGNTIYF | TGTGCCAGCTCACCCACCGGGGTAGGGTATACTGGAAACACCATATATTTT
TRBJ1-1 | . | TRBV3-1/TRBV3-2 | many | CASSQDPGVYTEAFF | TGTGCCAGCAGCCAAGATCCAGGGGTTTACACTGAAGCTTTCTTT
TRBJ1-2 | . | TRBV27 | . | CASSPGQTYRYGYTF | TGTGCCAGCAGTCCCGGACAGACCTACCGCTATGGCTACACCTTC
TRBJ1-1 | . | TRBV18 | . | CASSPFSKGGAEAFF | TGTGCCAGCTCCCCCTTTTCGAAAGGGGGGGCTGAAGCTTTCTTT
TRBJ2-4 | . | TRBV27 | . | CASSFGQPGIQYF | TGTGCCAGCAGTTTTGGGCAGCCCGGCATTCAGTACTTC
TRBJ2-7 | TRBD1 | TRBV11-2 | . | CASSLVAGTGYEQYF | TGTGCCAGCAGCTTAGTTGCTGGGACAGGGTACGAGCAGTACTTC
TRBJ2-5 | . | TRBV5-1 | . | CASSFFDILGEAQYF | TGCGCCAGCAGCTTCTTCGATATACTCGGAGAGGCCCAGTACTTC
TRBJ1-2 | TRBD1 | TRBV9 | . | CASSSLKPGQGAGMYYGYTF | TGTGCCAGCAGCTCACTAAAACCGGGACAGGGGGCAGGGATGTACTATGGCTACACCTTC
TRBJ2-1 | TRBD2 | TRBV9 | . | CASSLLSGGGNEQFF | TGTGCCAGCAGCCTTCTTTCGGGAGGCGGAAATGAGCAGTTCTTC
TRBJ2-3 | . | TRBV4-1 | once | CASSQNPGTDTQYF | TGCGCCAGCAGCCAAAATCCAGGGACAGATACGCAGTATTTT
TRBJ2-3 | TRBD2 | TRBV5-1 | . | CASAGTSPRPTDTQYF | TGCGCCAGCGCCGGGACTAGCCCCAGACCCACAGATACGCAGTATTTT
TRBJ1-4 | TRBD1 | TRBV28 | . | CANPGGGACEKLFF | TGTGCCAACCCGGGAGGGGGCGCCTGTGAAAAACTGTTTTTT
TRBJ2-3 | . | TRBV14 | . | CASSQGFGASTDTQYF | TGTGCCAGCAGCCAAGGTTTTGGGGCTAGCACAGATACGCAGTATTTT
TRBJ2-1 | TRBD1 | TRBV6-1 | . | CASSGQGLSSYNEQFF | TGTGCCAGCAGTGGACAGGGTTTAAGCTCCTACAATGAGCAGTTCTTC
TRBJ2-2 | . | TRBV11-3 | . | CASSLGEVPGELFF | TGTGCCAGCAGCTTAGGCGAGGTTCCCGGGGAGCTGTTTTTT
TRBJ2-7 | . | TRBV15 | . | CATSGGASHDEQYF | TGTGCCACCAGCGGTGGGGCGTCCCACGACGAGCAGTACTTC
TRBJ2-1 | TRBD2 | TRBV14 | . | CASSQGLWASGRRIEQFF | TGTGCCAGCAGCCAAGGGCTTTGGGCTAGCGGGAGGCGAATTGAGCAGTTCTTC
TRBJ1-2 | . | TRBV2 | . | CASIPDSYGYTF | TGTGCCAGCATTCCGGACAGCTATGGCTACACCTTC
TRBJ1-1 | . | TRBV5-1 | . | CASSLKAVPNTEAFF | TGCGCCAGCAGCTTGAAGGCGGTTCCGAACACTGAAGCTTTCTTT
TRBJ2-1 | TRBD2 | TRBV5-5 | few | CASSLVSSGIHEQFF | TGTGCCAGCAGCTTGGTCTCTAGCGGGATACATGAGCAGTTCTTC
TRBJ2-7 | TRBD1 | TRBV27 | . | CASSTDRESYEQYF | TGTGCCAGCAGCACGGACAGGGAGTCCTACGAGCAGTACTTC
TRBJ1-2 | . | TRBV24-1 | . | CATSESDSYGYTF | TGTGCCACCAGTGAATCCGACAGCTATGGCTACACCTTC